This entry concerns a single TCR beta chain. How the authors handled the data: From reference gene primer amplification, estimates of nucleated cell counts were derived. Sequencing used immunoSEQ multiplex PCR; TCRdb keeps in-frame clones, though not all of them. V, J and clone size are taken as reported in that table, and D and trimming were inferred from the DNA itself. The table lists 300,000 to 400,000 clones, approximately 82% of them singletons. The germline gives CDR1 MNHEY, CDR2 SVGEGT. This CDR3 region has 13 residues. V lost 10 bases, J lost 5 bases, and 10 bases stayed unmatched. The sample belongs to a study of blood T cell repertoires in COVID-19. For the study at large: T cells, B-cell-depleted T cells, or PBMCs provided the cDNA or gDNA that served as material.

The chain joins TRBV6-2 or TRBV6-3 to TRBJ2-5, with 7 bases aligning to TRBD1. The origin of this receptor is a young man with active or convalescent COVID-19. Input material: peripheral blood. In nucleotides, the CDR3 is TGTGCCACCACTTACAGGGGCCTCGAGACCCAGTACTTC. Its protein product is CATTYRGLETQYF.